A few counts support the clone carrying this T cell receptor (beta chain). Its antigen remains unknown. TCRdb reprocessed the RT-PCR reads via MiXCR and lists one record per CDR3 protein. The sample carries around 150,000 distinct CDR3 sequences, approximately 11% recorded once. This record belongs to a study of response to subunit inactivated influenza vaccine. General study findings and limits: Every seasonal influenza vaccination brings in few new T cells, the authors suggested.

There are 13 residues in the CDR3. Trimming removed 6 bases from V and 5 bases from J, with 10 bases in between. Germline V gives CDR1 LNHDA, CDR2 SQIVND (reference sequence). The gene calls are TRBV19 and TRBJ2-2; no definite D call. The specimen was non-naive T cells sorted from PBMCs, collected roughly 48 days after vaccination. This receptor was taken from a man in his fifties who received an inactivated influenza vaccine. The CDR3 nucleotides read TGTGCCAGTAGGATGGACCTTACCGGGGAGCTGTTTTTT. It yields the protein CASRMDLTGELFF.